This T cell receptor (beta chain) was captured by sequencing in a study of cytomegalovirus exposure and HLA in healthy donors. TCRdb keeps only in-frame clones here, not all; method: immunoSEQ multiplex PCR. The table lists some 140,000 clones, 86% of them singletons. The donors were part of the validation cohort, which consisted of about 120 subjects and was separate from the first cohort of 666 subjects. The clonotype was recovered from a man aged 18-30 years in good health and CMV-seropositive. The sequenced sample was PBMCs.

CDR3 sequence reads: CASRTLRPVLSSGANVLTF. The CDR3 coding sequence is TGTGCCAGCAGGACTCTCCGTCCGGTTTTGAGCTCTGGGGCCAACGTCCTGACTTTC. The rearrangement links TRBV11-2 to TRBJ2-6; D is uncertain. Germline V CDR1 and CDR2: SGHAT, FQNNGV. With 6 bases removed from V and 0 bases from J, the gap between germline ends came to 21 bases. The CDR3 runs 19 residues.